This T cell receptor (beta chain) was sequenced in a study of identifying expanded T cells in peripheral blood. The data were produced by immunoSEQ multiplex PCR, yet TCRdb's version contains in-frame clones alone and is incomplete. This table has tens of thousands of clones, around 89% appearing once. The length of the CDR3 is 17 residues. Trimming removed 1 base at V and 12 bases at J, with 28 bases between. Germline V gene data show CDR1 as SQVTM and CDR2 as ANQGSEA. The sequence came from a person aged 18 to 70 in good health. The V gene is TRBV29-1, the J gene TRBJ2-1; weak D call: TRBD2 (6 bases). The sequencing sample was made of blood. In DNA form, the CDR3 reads TGCAGCGTTGAAGGATCTCGCGGGGACCAACGGGTGGAAGGGCAGTTCTTC. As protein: CSVEGSRGDQRVEGQFF.